This entry lists 28 T cell receptor beta chains sequenced from one sample in a study of T cells in Graves' hyperthyroidism and ophthalmopathy. What was amplified from RNA transcripts were TCR beta CDR3 regions. HTBI primers were used for first-round RT-PCR of the TCR CDR3. TCRdb reanalysed the multiplex PCR reads using MiXCR and keeps one entry per CDR3 protein. The top ten clones hold around 4% of a sample with hundreds of thousands of distinct CDR3 sequences, approximately 14% of them seen once. The sample consisted of blood. These receptors were obtained from a woman between 40 and 50 years old with Graves' ophthalmopathy.

This clonotype has a count of ten or more. This chain connects TRBV5-4 to TRBJ2-2; possibly TRBD2 for D (5 bases). The CDR3 has 15 residues. The V end was cut by 4 bases, the J end by 1 base, with 11 bases between. The germline V gene has CDR1 SGHNT and CDR2 YYREEE (reference sequence). CDR3 nucleotide sequence: TGTGCCAGCAGCCCCGGGGTCGGGAACACCGGGGAGCTGTTTTTT. This translates into CASSPGVGNTGELFF.

This clonotype was recorded many times. The rearrangement uses TRBV30 and TRBJ1-5; maybe TRBD1 (5 bases). The CDR3 covers 13 residues. Trimming cost V 5 bases and J 3 bases, with 11 bases left between them. The germline V gene encodes CDR1 GTSNPN and CDR2 SVGIG (reference sequence). CDR3 sequence: CAWSTDTNQPQHF. The CDR3 DNA is TGTGCCTGGTCTACGGACACCAATCAGCCCCAGCATTTT.

This clonotype was detected ten times or more. The CDR3 DNA is TGTGCCAGCAGTTACTCGATCTCCGGACAGATCGAGCAGTACTTC. As protein: CASSYSISGQIEQYF. The gene calls are TRBV6-5 and TRBJ2-7, with a tentative D call TRBD1 (6 bases). Germline V CDR1 and CDR2: MNHEY, SVGAGI. The V end lost 0 bases, the J end lost 6 bases, and 15 bases lay between the germline ends. The CDR3 contains 15 residues.

In its sample, this clonotype was seen many times. V usage is TRBV18 and J usage is TRBJ1-2; D not certain. Deletions cut 1 base from V and 8 bases from J, with 11 bases between. This CDR3 has 13 amino acids. Germline CDR1 and CDR2: KGHSH and LQKENI. The CDR3 reads CASSPQSDRGYTF. Written as DNA, the CDR3 is TGTGCCAGCTCACCACAATCAGACCGCGGCTACACCTTC.

V and J are TRBV6-2 or TRBV6-3 and TRBJ1-5, with D maybe TRBD1 (5 bases). CDR1 and CDR2 (germline): MNHEY, SVGEGT. The CDR3 has 15 residues. V gave up 0 bases and J gave up 6 bases, with 12 bases separating them. As DNA, the CDR3 is TGTGCCAGCAGTTACTCGTCGAGGGGCAGTCAGCCCCAGCATTTT. Its protein is CASSYSSRGSQPQHF.

This chain links TRBV5-1 with TRBJ2-7; 7 bases align to TRBD1. Trimming removed 0 bases from V and 3 bases from J; junction bases left unmatched: 3. This CDR3 is 14 amino acids long. Germline V lookup: CDR1 SGHRS, CDR2 YFSETQ. Here the CDR3 DNA reads TGCGCCAGCAGCTTGGGTGGACAGGACTACGAGCAGTACTTC. This sequence encodes CASSLGGQDYEQYF.

The sample holds many counts of this clonotype. This chain joins TRBV6-5 and TRBJ2-5; the D gene is possibly TRBD2 (5 bases). V lost 0 bases, J lost 7 bases, and 6 bases lay in between. Per germline, CDR1 MNHEY and CDR2 SVGAGI. The CDR3 contains 12 residues. This chain's CDR3 is CASSYSGGTQYF. CDR3 nucleotides: TGTGCCAGCAGTTACTCTGGAGGGACCCAGTACTTC.

Ten or more counts support this clonotype. The chain is built from TRBV7-2 and TRBJ1-2; TRBD1 might be the D (5 bases). The V end lost 5 bases, the J end lost 4 bases, and 11 bases lay between the germline ends. Germline CDR1 reads SGHTA; CDR2 reads FQGNSA. The CDR3 has 13 residues. The CDR3 sequence is CASSEDMSYGYTF. As DNA, the CDR3 is TGTGCCAGCAGCGAGGACATGTCCTATGGCTACACCTTC. Full variable domain (outside the CDR3, taken from reference TRBV7-2 and TRBJ1-2): GAGVSQSPSNKVTEKGKDVELRCDPISGHTALYWYRQSLGQGLEFLIYFQGNSAPDKSGLPSDRFSAERTGGSVSTLTIQRTQQEDSAVYLCASSEDMSYGYTFGSGTRLTVV.

This clonotype has ten or more counts. J is TRBJ2-7 and V is TRBV6-5, with D hard to call. V lost 1 base to trimming and J lost 2 bases, with 9 bases between them. Germline CDR1 reads MNHEY; CDR2 reads SVGAGI. The CDR3 spans 14 residues. The CDR3: CASSYWSAAYEQYF. The CDR3 region has the DNA TGTGCCAGCAGTTACTGGTCGGCGGCCTACGAGCAGTACTTC.

The chain recombines TRBV6-2 or TRBV6-3 with TRBJ1-1; D ambiguous. Germline CDR1 MNHEY, CDR2 SVGEGT. V was cut by 0 bases and J by 10 bases, with 6 bases left in between. There are 11 residues in the CDR3. CDR3 residues: CASSYSSGAFF. CDR3 nucleotide sequence: TGTGCCAGCAGTTACTCCTCAGGAGCTTTCTTT.

This clonotype was found many times. The chain uses TRBV20-1 and TRBJ2-7; 9 positions match TRBD2. Trimming removed 4 bases from V and 4 bases from J; junction bases left unmatched: 11. Germline V gives CDR1 DFQATT, CDR2 SNEGSKA (reference sequence). This CDR3 spans 15 amino acids. This chain's CDR3 is CSATTAGTSLYEQYF. The CDR3 region has the DNA TGCAGTGCTACTACCGCCGGGACTAGCTTGTACGAGCAGTACTTC.

This clonotype was observed at least ten times. The rearrangement joins TRBV19 to TRBJ1-1; D is ambiguous. The CDR3 is 13 residues long. Trimming pared 7 bases from V and 1 base from J, leaving 10 bases between. Germline V gene data show CDR1 as LNHDA and CDR2 as SQIVND (reference sequence). CDR3 protein: CASNSPANTEAFF. CDR3 nucleotide sequence: TGTGCCAGTAACAGTCCTGCGAACACTGAAGCTTTCTTT.

This clonotype has ten or more counts. J is TRBJ1-2 and V is TRBV6-2 or TRBV6-3, with D maybe TRBD1 (5 bases). CDR3 size: 10 residues. V lost 7 bases and J 5 bases, leaving 5 bases between the germline ends. Per germline, CDR1 MNHEY and CDR2 SVGEGT. The CDR3 nucleotides are TGTGCCAGCAAGGGGTATGGCTACACCTTC. Translating gives CASKGYGYTF.

This clonotype was recorded many times. The V and J genes are TRBV10-3 and TRBJ2-7; TRBD2 agrees at 7 bases. CDR1 is ENHRY, CDR2 SYGVKD, per germline. There are 13 residues in the CDR3. J lost 6 bases, V lost 4 bases, and 6 bases had no gene match. CDR3 nucleotides: TGTGCCATCAGTGGGGACTACCTAGGCGAGCAGTACTTC. Translation gives CAISGDYLGEQYF.

The sample holds a few counts of this clonotype. The chain has TRBV18 and TRBJ1-1, with 8 bases aligning to TRBD1. In germline, CDR1 is KGHSH, CDR2 LQKENI. Trimming took 2 bases from V and 5 from J; bases not matched to a gene: 10. This CDR3 spans 16 amino acids. CDR3 DNA sequence: TGTGCCAGCTCACCAGGACAGGGCCGGTTAGGAACTGAAGCTTTCTTT. It translates to CASSPGQGRLGTEAFF. Variable domain in full (rest from reference TRBV18 and TRBJ1-1): NAGVMQNPRHLVRRRGQEARLRCSPMKGHSHVYWYRQLPEEGLKFMVYLQKENIIDESGMPKERFSAEFPKEGPSILRIQQVVRGDSAAYFCASSPGQGRLGTEAFFGQGTRLTVV.

This clonotype was detected ten times or more. J is TRBJ1-2 and V is TRBV11-2, with 11 nucleotides matching TRBD1. The CDR3 loop spans 16 amino acids. Trimming at V came to 1 base and at J to 4 bases, leaving 5 bases not matched to a gene. Germline V CDR1 and CDR2: SGHAT, FQNNGV. CDR3 in amino acids: CASSLGDRGSSYGYTF. The CDR3 nucleotides read TGTGCCAGCAGCTTAGGGGACAGGGGGTCTAGCTATGGCTACACCTTC.

This clonotype showed up many times. The chain employs TRBV12-3 or TRBV12-4 and TRBJ1-1, with D perhaps TRBD1 (5 bases). The V gene lost 1 base and the J gene lost 6 bases, with 9 bases spanning the gap. The CDR3 runs 13 residues. DNA of the CDR3: TGTGCCAGCAGTTTAGGAGGGGTGGCTGAAGCTTTCTTT. Protein product: CASSLGGVAEAFF.

This clonotype was observed at least ten times. The chain employs TRBV6-5 and TRBJ1-1; D may be TRBD1 (6 bases). The V gene's germline CDR1 is MNHEY and CDR2 SVGAGI. Deletions cut 1 base from V and 3 bases from J, with 12 bases between. CDR3 size: 15 residues. The CDR3 sequence is CASSYWDTGDTEAFF. CDR3 nucleotides: TGTGCCAGCAGTTACTGGGACACAGGAGACACTGAAGCTTTCTTT.

This clonotype occurred a few times. The chain joins TRBV9 to TRBJ2-7, with 10 bases lining up with TRBD2. With 3 bases clipped from V and 4 bases from J, the junction kept 10 bases outside the gene matches. The CDR3 extends over 16 amino acids. From germline, CDR1 is SGDLS and CDR2 YYNGEE. The CDR3 DNA reads TGTGCCAGCAGCGGTCCAAGTAGCGGGAGGAGGTACGAGCAGTACTTC. It is translated as CASSGPSSGRRYEQYF.

At least ten counts were recorded for this clonotype. CDR3 sequence: CASSPLTGNTGELFF. DNA of the CDR3: TGTGCCAGCAGTCCCTTAACAGGGAACACCGGGGAGCTGTTTTTT. The chain carries TRBV12-3 or TRBV12-4 and TRBJ2-2; possibly TRBD1 for D (5 bases). The CDR3 has 15 residues. The V and J ends lost 5 bases and 1 base respectively, with 11 bases between them.

The chain has TRBV2 and TRBJ1-1, with D unresolved. Germline V lookup: CDR1 SNHLY, CDR2 FYNNEI. V was clipped by 6 bases and J by 0 bases, with 8 bases between them. This CDR3 is 13 amino acids long. CDR3 coding DNA: TGTGCCAGCAGCGAGAATATGAACACTGAAGCTTTCTTT. Its protein product is CASSENMNTEAFF.

This clonotype was seen ten or more times. The chain recombines TRBV6-5 with TRBJ2-7; 8 nucleotides line up with TRBD1. This CDR3 region has 14 residues. Germline V gives CDR1 MNHEY, CDR2 SVGAGI. Losses at the gene ends were 8 bases for V and 7 bases for J; bases not matched to a gene: 13. DNA of the CDR3: TGTGCCAGCCAGGACAGGGAAGAGGCGGGAGAGCAGTACTTC. Its translation: CASQDREEAGEQYF.

In its sample, this clonotype was seen many times. J is TRBJ1-1 and V is TRBV7-9, with D tentatively TRBD1 (5 bases). From germline, CDR1 is SEHNR and CDR2 FQNEAQ (reference sequence). Trimming stripped 5 bases from V and 5 bases from J, with 12 bases between. The CDR3 runs 13 residues. CDR3 bases: TGTGCCAGCAGCGCAAAGGGGATAACTGAAGCTTTCTTT. This sequence encodes CASSAKGITEAFF.

This clonotype came up a few times. The chain is built from TRBV2 and TRBJ2-3, with 8 bases matching TRBD1. Unmatched junction bases numbered 2, after V lost 4 bases and J lost 5 bases. The V gene's germline CDR1 is SNHLY and CDR2 FYNNEI. The CDR3 totals 13 residues. The CDR3 nucleotides are TGTGCCAGCAGTGTTACAGGGGGAGATACGCAGTATTTT. Its translation: CASSVTGGDTQYF.

This clonotype occurred many times. This chain links TRBV12-3 or TRBV12-4 with TRBJ1-6; 8 bases line up with TRBD1. J lost 9 bases, V lost 7 bases, and 5 bases had no gene match. There are 13 residues in the CDR3. For the CDR3, the DNA is TGTGCCAGCAACCAGGACAGGGTTTCACCCCTCCACTTT. It yields the protein CASNQDRVSPLHF.

This chain links TRBV12-3 or TRBV12-4 with TRBJ1-5; D might be TRBD1 (5 bases). Trimming left V 5 bases short and J 4 bases short, with 15 bases between. This CDR3 has 15 amino acids. The CDR3 region is CASSRQYQGNQPQHF. The DNA for the CDR3 is TGTGCCAGCAGTCGCCAGTATCAGGGAAATCAGCCCCAGCATTTT.

This clonotype has at least ten counts. The V call is TRBV29-1, the J call TRBJ1-2, with D unclear. The CDR3 covers 8 residues. V gave up 8 bases and J gave up 6 bases, with 4 bases separating them. Germline V gene lookup returns CDR1 SQVTM and CDR2 ANQGSEA. CDR3 DNA sequence: TGCAGCACTGATGGCTACACCTTC. Protein sequence: CSTDGYTF.

The rearrangement uses TRBV12-5 and TRBJ1-3; 7 bases fit TRBD1. Germline trimming cut 5 bases from V and 2 bases from J; bases unmatched to any gene: 6. The V gene's germline CDR1 is LGHNT and CDR2 FRNRAP. CDR3 length: 15 residues. This CDR3 is CASGKTGEPGNTIYF. The CDR3 DNA sequence: TGTGCTAGTGGTAAAACAGGGGAACCTGGAAACACCATATATTTT.